This entry is about one T cell receptor (beta chain). This sample is part of a study of OX40 agonist ivuxolimab in advanced cancers. About the research overall: In this cohort, patients received ivuxolimab, an agonistic anti-OX40 (CD134) antibody. Ivuxolimab was delivered to patients intravenously every 2 weeks at doses spanning 0.01 to 10 mg/kg.

The CDR3 has 15 amino acids. V lost 3 bases and J lost 4; bases outside the gene matches: 6. The V gene's germline CDR1 is MDHEN and CDR2 SYDVKM. Only in-frame clones appear in the TCRdb table, and some are missing; sequencing was by immunoSEQ multiplex PCR. Among about 79,000 clones listed, approximately 91% were seen once. Material: CD4+ or CD8+ T cells sorted from blood, obtained in a trial of the OX40 agonist ivuxolimab. This receptor was identified in an adult with an advanced solid tumor such as melanoma, head and neck, liver or kidney cancer. V gene TRBV28 combines with J gene TRBJ2-7; 10 bases fit TRBD1. DNA for the CDR3: TGTGCCAGCAGTTTTCCGACAGGGGGCGAGTACGAGCAGTACTTC. This codes for CASSFPTGGEYEQYF.